One and the same sample provided the 3 T cell receptor beta chains below, sequenced in a study of Ad26.COV2.S vaccination and SARS-CoV-2 variants (dated by TCRdb to the early 2020s). Libraries were constructed by the immunoSEQ multiplex PCR assay. TCRdb obtained this table from immuneACCESS and retained in-frame rearrangements with V and J assigned. These tables miss some clones; where compared with another copy, unresolved V genes account for less than half of the shortfall, and the remainder is unexplained. The sample has over 110,000 clones on record, approximately 90% of them singletons. The ten largest clones represent more than 4.5% of the sample. What the time point label conveys for this sample: individuals recovered from natural SARS-CoV-2 infection. Sequenced material: peripheral blood, taken after recovery from COVID-19. The receptors were gathered from a human donor who had recovered from COVID-19.

This chain joins TRBV5-4 and TRBJ1-2, with D possibly TRBD1 on 5 matching bases. CDR3 length equals 16 residues. The germline gives CDR1 SGHNT, CDR2 YYREEE (reference sequence). The V and J ends lost 4 bases and 1 base respectively, with 17 bases between them. The CDR3, as DNA: TGTGCCAGCAGCCCTCGGGGGGGGATGGATAACTATGGCTACACCTTC. This translates into CASSPRGGMDNYGYTF.

This chain connects TRBV7-9 to TRBJ2-3, with D possibly matching TRBD2 (6 bases). Looked up from germline, CDR1 is SEHNR and CDR2 is FQNEAQ (reference sequence). The CDR3 is 14 amino acids. The V end lost 4 bases, the J end lost 1 base, and 9 bases lay between the germline ends. CDR3 protein: CASSSSGGTDTQYF. For the CDR3, the DNA is TGTGCCAGCAGCTCCTCGGGGGGCACAGATACGCAGTATTTT.

The chain uses TRBV2 and TRBJ1-6; 8 bases agree with TRBD1. V shed 6 bases and J 7 bases; nucleotides not matched to a gene: 2. Germline lookup yields CDR1 SNHLY and CDR2 FYNNEI. The CDR3 sequence is 13 residues long. CDR3 sequence reads: CASRGQENSPLHF. The CDR3 coding sequence is TGTGCCAGCAGGGGACAGGAAAATTCACCCCTCCACTTT.